This is a list of T cell receptor beta chains from one sample in a study of stem cell transplantation in POMP-related autoinflammatory disease. Produced via immunoSEQ multiplex PCR; TCRdb's table is partial and in-frame only. The profile shows roughly 68,000 clones, roughly 93% of them singletons. Specimen: CD4+ T cells from PBMCs, collected after stem cell transplantation. All receptors come from a human patient with POMP-related autoinflammation and immune dysregulation (PRAID). The T cells may partly be graft donor cells. Both conserved end residues are part of each CDR3. The order of the fields is J gene, D gene, V gene, clone size, CDR3 DNA, CDR3 protein. A D gene is named only where the DNA matches it firmly. Clone size is stated in some rows and not others, as once, few, many or a class when expanded.

TRBJ1-5,-,TRBV2,-,TGTGCCAGCAGTGAGGTCTATAGCAATCAGCCCCAGCATTTT,CASSEVYSNQPQHF
TRBJ2-1,-,TRBV3-1/TRBV3-2,-,TGTGCCAGCAACTTGGGTGGGAGGCCCTACAATGAGCAGTTCTTC,CASNLGGRPYNEQFF
TRBJ2-1,TRBD2,TRBV27,-,TGTGCCAGCAGTTTATCGGCCCTAACTAGCGGGAGTGGCAATGAGCAGTTCTTC,CASSLSALTSGSGNEQFF
TRBJ2-3,TRBD2,TRBV19,-,TGTGCCAGTAGTATTAAAGGACTAGCGGGAGCTGATACGCAGTATTTT,CASSIKGLAGADTQYF
TRBJ1-1,-,TRBV6-1,once,TGTGCCAGCAGTGGAGGGCTACCCTCCGTTACGAACACTGAAGCTTTCTTT,CASSGGLPSVTNTEAFF
TRBJ2-3,TRBD2,TRBV7-9,-,TGTGCCAGCAGCTTTCGGGGCGGGAGGACAGATACGCAGTATTTT,CASSFRGGRTDTQYF
TRBJ2-5,-,TRBV14,-,TGTGCCAGCAGCCAAGGCCCGACTAGGGGGACCCAGTACTTC,CASSQGPTRGTQYF
TRBJ2-5,TRBD2,TRBV5-6,-,TGTGCCAGCAGCTTTACTAGCGGAGAGACCCAGTACTTC,CASSFTSGETQYF
TRBJ2-5,TRBD1,TRBV5-1,-,TGCGCCAGCAGCTTGGATCAGGGGGTTGCACAGACCCAGTACTTC,CASSLDQGVAQTQYF
TRBJ1-3,-,TRBV18,-,TGTGCCAGCTCACCACAGGGGACAGGAAACACCATATATTTT,CASSPQGTGNTIYF
TRBJ2-7,TRBD2,TRBV12-3/TRBV12-4,-,TGTGCCAGCAGGGGGGACTACTCCTACGAGCAGTACTTC,CASRGDYSYEQYF
TRBJ2-7,TRBD2,TRBV14,-,TGTGCCAGCAGCCCTAGCGGGAGGCCGCTCGAGCAGTACTTC,CASSPSGRPLEQYF
TRBJ2-2,-,TRBV6-2/TRBV6-3,-,TGTGCCAGCAGTTACGTTGGCCGAGGCTCCGGGGAGCTGTTTTTT,CASSYVGRGSGELFF
TRBJ2-2,-,TRBV10-1,-,TGCGCCAGCAGTGTGGTACAAAACACCGGGGAGCTGTTTTTT,CASSVVQNTGELFF
TRBJ2-5,-,TRBV5-1,-,TGCGCCAGCAGCTTGGAAGGGCCCCAAGAGACCCAGTACTTC,CASSLEGPQETQYF
TRBJ2-1,TRBD2,TRBV6-5,-,TGTGCCAGCAGCGTGTTAGCGGGCACCTACAATGAGCAGTTCTTC,CASSVLAGTYNEQFF